This TCR beta chain derives from a study of blood T cell repertoires in COVID-19. The method was immunoSEQ multiplex PCR; TCRdb's version includes in-frame clones alone and lacks a portion of them. The sample includes about 200,000 clones, around 84% of them seen just once. This clone was detected once. The TCR was taken from a woman older than 75 with acute or convalescent COVID-19. The sequencing sample was made of peripheral blood.

The CDR3 loop is CASRIGGYNQPQHF. The CDR3 coding sequence is TGTGCCAGCAGAATAGGAGGGTATAATCAGCCCCAGCATTTT. J is TRBJ1-5 and V is TRBV6-4; no clear D gene. The germline V and J ends were trimmed by 6 bases and 4 bases, with 13 bases remaining between them. The CDR3 runs 14 residues. CDR1 and CDR2 from the germline V gene are MRHNA and SNTAGT.